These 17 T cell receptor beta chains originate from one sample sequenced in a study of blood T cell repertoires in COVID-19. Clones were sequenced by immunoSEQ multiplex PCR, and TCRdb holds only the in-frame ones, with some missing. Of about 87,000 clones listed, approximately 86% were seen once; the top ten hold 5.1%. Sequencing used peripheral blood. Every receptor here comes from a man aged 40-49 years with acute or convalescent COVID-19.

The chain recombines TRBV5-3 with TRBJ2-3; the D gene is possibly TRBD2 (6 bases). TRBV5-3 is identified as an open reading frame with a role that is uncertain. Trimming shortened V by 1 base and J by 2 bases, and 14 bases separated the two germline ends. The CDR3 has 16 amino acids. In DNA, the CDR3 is TGTGCCAGAAGCTTGTCTGGAGGGATTCACACAGATACGCAGTATTTT. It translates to CARSLSGGIHTDTQYF.

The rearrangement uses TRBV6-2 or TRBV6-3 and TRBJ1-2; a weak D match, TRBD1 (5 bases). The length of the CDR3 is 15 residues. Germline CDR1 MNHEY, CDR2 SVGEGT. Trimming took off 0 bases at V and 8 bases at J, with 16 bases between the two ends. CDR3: CASSYSIGGGGGYTF. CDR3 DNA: TGTGCCAGCAGTTACTCGATTGGGGGAGGAGGAGGCTACACCTTC.

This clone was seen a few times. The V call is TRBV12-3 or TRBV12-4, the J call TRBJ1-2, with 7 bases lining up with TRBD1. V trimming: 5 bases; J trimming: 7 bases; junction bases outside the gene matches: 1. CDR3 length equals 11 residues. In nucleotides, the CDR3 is TGTGCCAGCAGTCCAGGGGGTGGCTACACCTTC. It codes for CASSPGGGYTF.

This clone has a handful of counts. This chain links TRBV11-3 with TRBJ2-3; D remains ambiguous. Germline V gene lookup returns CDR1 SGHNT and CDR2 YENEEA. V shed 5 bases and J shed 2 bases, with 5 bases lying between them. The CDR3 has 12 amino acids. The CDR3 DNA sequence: TGTGCCAGCAGCGAACACACAGATACGCAGTATTTT. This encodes CASSEHTDTQYF.

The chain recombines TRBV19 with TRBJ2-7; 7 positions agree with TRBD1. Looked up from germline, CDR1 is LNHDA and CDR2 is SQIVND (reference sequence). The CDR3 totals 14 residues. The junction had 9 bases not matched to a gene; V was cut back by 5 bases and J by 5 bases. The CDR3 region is CASSVNRGTDEQYF. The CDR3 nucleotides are TGTGCCAGTAGTGTTAACAGGGGAACGGACGAGCAGTACTTC. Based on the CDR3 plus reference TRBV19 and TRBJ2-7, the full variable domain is DGGITQSPKYLFRKEGQNVTLSCEQNLNHDAMYWYRQDPGQGLRLIYYSQIVNDFQKGDIAEGYSVSREKKESFPLTVTSAQKNPTAFYLCASSVNRGTDEQYFGPGTRLTVT.

The CDR3 reads CASSVVGVGGSYTF. For the CDR3, the DNA is TGTGCCAGCAGCGTAGTTGGGGTAGGAGGAAGCTACACCTTC. The rearrangement uses TRBV9 and TRBJ1-2; the D is unclear. Trimming took 0 bases from V and 9 from J, leaving 15 bases between them. The CDR3 has 14 residues. The germline CDR1 and CDR2 sequences are SGDLS and YYNGEE.

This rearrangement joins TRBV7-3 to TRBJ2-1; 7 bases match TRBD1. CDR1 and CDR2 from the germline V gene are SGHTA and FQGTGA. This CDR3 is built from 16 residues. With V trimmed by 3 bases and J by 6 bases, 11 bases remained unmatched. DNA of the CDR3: TGTGCCAGCAGCTTGACGAACAGGGGAAGCCGCAATGAGCAGTTCTTC. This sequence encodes CASSLTNRGSRNEQFF.

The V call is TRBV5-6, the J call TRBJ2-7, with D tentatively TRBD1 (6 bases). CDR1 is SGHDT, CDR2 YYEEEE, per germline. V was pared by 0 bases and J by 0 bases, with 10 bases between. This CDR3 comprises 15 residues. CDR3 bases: TGTGCCAGCAGCTTGGGGACAGTCCCCTCCTACGAGCAGTACTTC. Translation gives CASSLGTVPSYEQYF.

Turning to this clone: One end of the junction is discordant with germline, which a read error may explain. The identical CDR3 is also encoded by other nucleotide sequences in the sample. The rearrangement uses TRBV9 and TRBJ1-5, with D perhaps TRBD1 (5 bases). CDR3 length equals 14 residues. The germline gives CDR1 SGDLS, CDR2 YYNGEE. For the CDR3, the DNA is TGTGCTAGCAGCGTAATCCAGGGATGTCAGCCCCAGCATTTT. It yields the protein CASSVIQGCQPQHF.

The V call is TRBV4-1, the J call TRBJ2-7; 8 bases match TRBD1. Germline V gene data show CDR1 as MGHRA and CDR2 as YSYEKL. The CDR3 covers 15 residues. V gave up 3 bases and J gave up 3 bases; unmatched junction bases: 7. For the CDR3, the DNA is TGCGCCAGCAGCCACAGGACAGGGACAGACTACGAGCAGTACTTC. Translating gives CASSHRTGTDYEQYF.

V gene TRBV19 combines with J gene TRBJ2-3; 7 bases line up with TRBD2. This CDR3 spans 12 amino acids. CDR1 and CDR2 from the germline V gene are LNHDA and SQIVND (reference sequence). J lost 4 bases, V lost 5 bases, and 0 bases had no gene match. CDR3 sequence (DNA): TGTGCCAGTAGTGGGGGGGCAGATACGCAGTATTTT. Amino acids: CASSGGADTQYF.

This CDR3 is CSVETEGQPTNYGYTF. CDR3 nucleotides: TGCAGCGTCGAGACTGAGGGACAACCCACTAACTATGGCTACACCTTC. The chain employs TRBV29-1 and TRBJ1-2, with TRBD1 as a possible D gene (6 bases). The length of the CDR3 is 16 residues. The V gene lost 6 bases and the J gene lost 0 bases, with 20 bases spanning the gap. CDR1 is SQVTM and CDR2 is ANQGSEA in the germline V gene.

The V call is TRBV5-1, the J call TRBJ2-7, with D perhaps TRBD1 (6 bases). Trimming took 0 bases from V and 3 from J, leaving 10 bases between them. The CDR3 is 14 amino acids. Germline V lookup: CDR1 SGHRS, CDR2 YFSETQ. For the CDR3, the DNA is TGCGCCAGCAGCTTGGGACAGGTGTACTACGAGCAGTACTTC. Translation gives CASSLGQVYYEQYF.

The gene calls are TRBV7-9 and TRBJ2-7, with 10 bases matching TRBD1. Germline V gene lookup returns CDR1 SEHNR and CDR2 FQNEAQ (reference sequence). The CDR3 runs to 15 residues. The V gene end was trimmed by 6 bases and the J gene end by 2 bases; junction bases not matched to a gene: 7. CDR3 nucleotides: TGTGCCAGCAGGGGACCGGGACAGGGGACCTACGAGCAGTACTTC. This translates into CASRGPGQGTYEQYF.

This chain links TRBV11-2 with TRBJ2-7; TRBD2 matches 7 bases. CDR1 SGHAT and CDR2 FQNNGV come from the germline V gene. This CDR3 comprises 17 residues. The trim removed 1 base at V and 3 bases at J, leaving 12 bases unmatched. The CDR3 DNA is TGTGCCAGCAGCTTAGTTCGAGTAGCGGGTCCATACTACGAGCAGTACTTC. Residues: CASSLVRVAGPYYEQYF.

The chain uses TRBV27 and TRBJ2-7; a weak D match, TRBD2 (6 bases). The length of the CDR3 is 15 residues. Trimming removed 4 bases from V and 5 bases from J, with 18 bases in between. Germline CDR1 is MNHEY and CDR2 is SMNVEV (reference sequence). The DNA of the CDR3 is TGTGCCAGCAGTTGGGGCGGGGCCCTTGGGGACGAGCAGTACTTC. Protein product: CASSWGGALGDEQYF.

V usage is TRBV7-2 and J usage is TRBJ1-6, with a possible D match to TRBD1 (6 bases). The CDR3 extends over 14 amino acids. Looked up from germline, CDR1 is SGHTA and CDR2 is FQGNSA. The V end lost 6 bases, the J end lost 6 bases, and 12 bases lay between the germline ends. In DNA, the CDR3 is TGTGCCAGCAGTACACAGGGATTTAATTCACCCCTCCACTTT. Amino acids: CASSTQGFNSPLHF.